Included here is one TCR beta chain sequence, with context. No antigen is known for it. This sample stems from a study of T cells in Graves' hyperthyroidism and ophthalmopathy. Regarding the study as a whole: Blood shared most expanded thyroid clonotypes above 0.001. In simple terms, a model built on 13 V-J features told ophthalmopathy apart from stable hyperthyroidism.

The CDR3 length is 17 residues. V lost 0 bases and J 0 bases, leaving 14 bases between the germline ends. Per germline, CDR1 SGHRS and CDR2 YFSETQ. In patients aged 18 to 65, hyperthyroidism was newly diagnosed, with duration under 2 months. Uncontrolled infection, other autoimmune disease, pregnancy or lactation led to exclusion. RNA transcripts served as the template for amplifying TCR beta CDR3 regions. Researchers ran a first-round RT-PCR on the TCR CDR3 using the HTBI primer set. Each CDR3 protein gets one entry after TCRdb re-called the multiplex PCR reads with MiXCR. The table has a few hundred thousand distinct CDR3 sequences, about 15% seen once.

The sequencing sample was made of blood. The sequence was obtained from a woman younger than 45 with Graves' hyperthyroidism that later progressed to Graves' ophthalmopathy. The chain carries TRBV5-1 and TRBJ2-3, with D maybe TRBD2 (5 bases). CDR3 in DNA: TGCGCCAGCAGCTTGGAAGGGAGCAGCATTAGCACAGATACGCAGTATTTT. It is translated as CASSLEGSSISTDTQYF.